One and the same sample provided the 23 T cell receptor beta chains below, sequenced in a study of T cells in women clearing cervical HPV infection. Here immunoSEQ multiplex PCR was the method, and the copy in TCRdb shows in-frame clones only, minus some. Across around 29,000 clones, the top ten clones capture 2.5% to 3.5% of the sample. The sequencing input was blood buffy coat. The receptors stem from a woman between 18 and 70 years old with a cervical HPV16 infection that either progressed to CIN3+ or cleared (not recorded which).

A remark on this clone: The CDR3 end is not reached by the read, which stops 3 residues before it; the germline J gene fills it in. The chain couples TRBV20-1 to TRBJ1-1; unclear D gene. This CDR3 contains 13 residues. Germline CDR1 and CDR2: DFQATT and SNEGSKA (reference sequence). Trimming cost V 0 bases and J 5 bases, with 10 bases left between them. The CDR3 loop is CSAREGSVTEAFF. The sequenced part of the CDR3 DNA is TGCAGTGCTAGAGAAGGGTCAGTGACTGAA.

Regarding this clone: Sequencing ends 3 residues short of the CDR3 end; the germline J gene provides the rest. The J gene is TRBJ2-1, the V gene TRBV20-1; D gene unclear. Trimming left V 0 bases short and J 3 bases short, with 12 bases between. Per germline, CDR1 DFQATT and CDR2 SNEGSKA (reference sequence). This CDR3 is 15 amino acids long. Incomplete CDR3 DNA: TGCAGTGCTAGAGATGCAGACTTGGACTACAATGAG. As protein: CSARDADLDYNE. The whole CDR3 is CSARDADLDYNEQFF.

Details on this clone: The read gets to within 3 residues of the CDR3 end, and the germline J gene fills in the rest. The rearrangement joins TRBV5-1 to TRBJ2-3, with a possible D match to TRBD1 (6 bases). CDR1 and CDR2 (germline): SGHRS, YFSETQ. Trimming left V 1 base short and J 2 bases short, with 14 bases between. The CDR3 totals 16 residues. Incomplete CDR3 DNA: TGCGCCAGCAGCTTGCAAGGTGGACAGTTCACAGATACG. Its translation: CASSLQGGQFTDT. The full CDR3 protein is CASSLQGGQFTDTQYF.

Comments on this clone: The sequence runs out 3 residues before the end of the CDR3; the remainder is reconstructed from the germline J gene. The chain couples TRBV20-1 to TRBJ2-7; maybe TRBD2 (6 bases). V was trimmed by 0 bases and J by 3 bases, leaving 12 bases between them. CDR3 size: 14 residues. Germline CDR1 and CDR2: DFQATT and SNEGSKA (reference sequence). The CDR3 sequence is CSARDPMGGYEQYF. CDR3 DNA, as far as it was read: TGCAGTGCTAGAGACCCAATGGGGGGCTACGAG.

Details on this clone: Sequencing ends 3 residues short of the CDR3 end; the germline J gene provides the rest. The same CDR3 arises from other DNA sequences in this sample as well. The chain joins TRBV7-9 to TRBJ2-1, with D tentatively TRBD1 or TRBD2 (5 bases each). CDR1 is SEHNR and CDR2 is FQNEAQ in the germline V gene (reference sequence). CDR3 size: 14 residues. Trimming removed 0 bases from V and 8 bases from J, with 11 bases in between. Partial CDR3 DNA: TGTGCCAGCAGCTTAGCGGGGCCGAGGGATGAG. Protein product: CASSLAGPRDE. The whole CDR3 reads CASSLAGPRDEQFF.

Comments on this clone: With the read ending 3 residues before the CDR3 end, the germline J gene is used to fill in that end. The chain employs TRBV7-9 and TRBJ2-5, with 9 bases lining up with TRBD2. V shed 5 bases, J shed 4 bases, and the junction held 2 bases outside the gene matches. The CDR3 is made up of 13 amino acids. Per the germline V gene, CDR1 is SEHNR and CDR2 is FQNEAQ (reference sequence). The CDR3 sequence is CASSATSGETQYF. Partial CDR3 DNA: TGTGCCAGCAGCGCGACTAGCGGAGAGACC.

About this clone: Sequencing ends 3 residues short of the CDR3 end; the germline J gene provides the rest. The chain recombines TRBV12-3 or TRBV12-4 with TRBJ1-6; tentative D call: TRBD1 (6 bases). Trimming took off 3 bases at V and 7 bases at J, with 10 bases between the two ends. The CDR3 has 14 amino acids. Incomplete CDR3 DNA: TGTGCCAGCAGTTTTATTGGGGGCAATTCACCC. The encoded protein is CASSFIGGNSP. The full CDR3 is CASSFIGGNSPLHF.

Note on this clone: The missing CDR3 end, 3 residues past where the read stops, is filled in from the germline J gene. The chain combines TRBV5-1 with TRBJ1-6, with 9 bases matching TRBD1. After removal of 5 bases from V and 7 bases from J, the junction contained 4 bases not matched to a gene. The germline CDR1 and CDR2 sequences are SGHRS and YFSETQ. CDR3 length: 14 residues. CDR3 amino acids: CASRRDRGNSPLHF. The CDR3 DNA, read in part, is TGCGCCAGCAGGAGAGACAGGGGGAATTCACCC.

Comment on this clone: Coverage ceases 3 residues before the CDR3 finishes, and the germline J gene fills in the end. The chain is built from TRBV12-3 or TRBV12-4 and TRBJ2-7; D possibly corresponds to TRBD2 (7 bases). V lost 6 bases and J lost 0, with 15 bases in between. This CDR3 has 15 residues. The part of the CDR3 DNA that was read is TGTGCCAGCAGCCGTGTAGGGGGGGACTCCTACGAG. This encodes CASSRVGGDSYE. From start to end, the CDR3 is CASSRVGGDSYEQYF.

Note on this clone: The read terminates 3 residues before the CDR3 end, so the remaining end is supplied by the germline J gene. The chain recombines TRBV5-1 with TRBJ1-2, with TRBD1 as a possible D gene (6 bases). V was cut by 2 bases and J by 3 bases, with 11 bases left in between. The CDR3 is 14 amino acids. In germline, CDR1 is SGHRS, CDR2 YFSETQ. The sequenced CDR3 bases are TGCGCCAGCAGCTTTGAAGGGGGTGACTATGGC. It translates to CASSFEGGDYG. The whole CDR3 sequence is CASSFEGGDYGYTF.

A note on this clone: The sequenced fragment ends 3 residues before the CDR3 boundary, so the rest is inferred from the germline J gene. The chain recombines TRBV11-2 with TRBJ1-1, with D tentatively TRBD1 (6 bases). The CDR3 has 14 amino acids. CDR1 and CDR2 (germline): SGHAT, FQNNGV. V lost 3 bases and J 3 bases, leaving 11 bases between the germline ends. The sequenced CDR3 bases are TGTGCCAGCAGCTTTACAGGGACGGACACTGAA. As protein: CASSFTGTDTE. The full CDR3 sequence reads CASSFTGTDTEAFF.

A word on this clone: The sequenced fragment ends 3 residues before the CDR3 boundary, so the rest is inferred from the germline J gene. The genes are TRBV10-3 and TRBJ1-4; TRBD1 might be the D (5 bases). V dropped 0 bases and J dropped 2 bases, with 7 bases sitting between them. The CDR3 length is 15 residues. The V gene's germline CDR1 is ENHRY and CDR2 SYGVKD. Partial CDR3 DNA: TGTGCCATCAGTGAGTCGGGGGGGACTAATGAAAAA. Translation gives CAISESGGTNEK. The full-length CDR3 reads as CAISESGGTNEKLFF.

Concerning this clone: The read terminates 3 residues ahead of where the CDR3 ends, so the germline J gene completes it. The chain links TRBV6-1 to TRBJ2-1; 8 bases match TRBD2. J gave up 7 bases and V 2 bases, and 1 base lay outside the gene matches. Germline CDR1 MNHNS, CDR2 SASEGT. CDR3 length: 13 residues. This CDR3 is CASSESGRNEQFF. The sequenced CDR3 bases are TGTGCCAGCAGTGAAAGCGGGAGAAATGAG.

Comments on this clone: The read finishes 3 residues shy of the CDR3 end, and the germline J gene is used to complete it. The chain has TRBV9 and TRBJ2-7, with D possibly TRBD2 on 7 matching bases. V was trimmed by 0 bases and J by 6 bases, leaving 16 bases between them. This CDR3 is 15 amino acids long. CDR1 and CDR2 from the germline V gene are SGDLS and YYNGEE. CDR3 sequence reads: CASSVASQGGGEQYF. The CDR3 bases that were read are TGTGCCAGCAGCGTAGCGTCACAGGGAGGGGGCGAG.

As regards this clone: The read comes to an end 3 residues before the CDR3 does, leaving the germline J gene to fill in the end. This chain joins TRBV5-4 and TRBJ2-7, with 11 bases fitting TRBD2. V lost 3 bases, J lost 5 bases, and 10 bases stayed unmatched. The CDR3 runs 16 residues. CDR1 and CDR2 from the germline V gene are SGHNT and YYREEE (reference sequence). The CDR3 bases that were read are TGTGCCAGCAGCTCCGATAGCGGGGGGGCGGTCAACGAG. Translated: CASSSDSGGAVNE. The entire CDR3 protein is CASSSDSGGAVNEQYF.

Regarding this clone: The observed sequence ends 3 residues before the CDR3 terminus, with the missing tail filled in from the germline J gene. The rearrangement links TRBV5-1 to TRBJ2-2; possibly TRBD1 for D (6 bases). Trimming cost V 4 bases and J 4 bases, with 14 bases left between them. Germline values: CDR1 SGHRS, CDR2 YFSETQ. CDR3 length equals 15 residues. The CDR3 loop reads CASSPGTYTTGELFF. The CDR3 bases that were read are TGCGCCAGCAGCCCCGGGACATATACCACCGGGGAG.

On this clone: The sequence runs out 3 residues before the end of the CDR3; the remainder is reconstructed from the germline J gene. The J gene is TRBJ1-4, the V gene TRBV20-1; D uncertain. Between the trimmed V and J ends, which lost 0 bases and 8 bases, there was a span of 10 bases. CDR3 length: 13 residues. Germline CDR1 and CDR2: DFQATT and SNEGSKA (reference sequence). The sequenced CDR3 bases are TGCAGTGCTAGAGATGCGGGAAGAGAAAAA. This translates into CSARDAGREK. The CDR3, in full, reads CSARDAGREKLFF.

About this clone itself: The read finishes 3 residues shy of the CDR3 end, and the germline J gene is used to complete it. The chain employs TRBV12-3 or TRBV12-4 and TRBJ2-3; D gene ambiguous. V gave up 10 bases and J gave up 5 bases, with 16 bases separating them. This CDR3 contains 13 residues. The CDR3 sequence: CATEKGLKDTQYF. The part of the CDR3 DNA that was read is TGTGCCACAGAGAAGGGCCTTAAAGATACG.

A note on this clone: The read comes to an end 3 residues before the CDR3 does, leaving the germline J gene to fill in the end. The V and J genes are TRBV4-1 and TRBJ1-4, with TRBD1 matching over 9 bases. With 3 bases clipped from V and 7 bases from J, the junction kept 9 bases outside the gene matches. CDR3 length: 16 amino acids. Germline values: CDR1 MGHRA, CDR2 YSYEKL. The CDR3 loop is CASSHSYRGQGEKLFF. CDR3 bases read: TGCGCCAGCAGCCATAGTTACAGGGGGCAGGGTGAAAAA.

On this clone itself: From the germline J gene comes the end of the CDR3, since the read stops 3 residues before it. The genes are TRBV5-1 and TRBJ2-7; tentatively, D is TRBD1 (6 bases). Germline V gene sequence: CDR1 SGHRS, CDR2 YFSETQ. This CDR3 has 14 residues. V was trimmed by 4 bases and J by 6 bases, leaving 17 bases between them. CDR3: CASSTSGETGEQYF. The CDR3 bases that were read are TGCGCCAGCAGCACCTCAGGGGAAACGGGCGAG. Full variable domain (outside the CDR3, taken from reference TRBV5-1 and TRBJ2-7): KAGVTQTPRYLIKTRGQQVTLSCSPISGHRSVSWYQQTPGQGLQFLFEYFSETQRNKGNFPGRFSGRQFSNSRSEMNVSTLELGDSALYLCASSTSGETGEQYFGPGTRLTVT.

The CDR3 DNA, read in part, is TGTGCCAGCAGGGGACAGGGAATCGCTGAA. Its translation: CASRGQGIAE. The CDR3 in its entirety is CASRGQGIAEAFF. This chain uses TRBV6-4 with TRBJ1-1; the match to TRBD1 covers 9 bases. The CDR3 goes on 3 residues after the read ends, and that part is filled in from the germline J gene. CDR1 and CDR2 (germline): MRHNA, SNTAGT. This CDR3 spans 13 amino acids. V was pared by 6 bases and J by 6 bases, with 5 bases of the junction left unmatched.

About this clone itself: The read terminates 3 residues before the CDR3 end, so the remaining end is supplied by the germline J gene. This chain uses TRBV4-1 with TRBJ2-7; TRBD2 might be the D (5 bases). The CDR3 runs 16 residues. Germline assignment: CDR1 MGHRA and CDR2 YSYEKL. V was clipped by 1 base and J by 2 bases, with 15 bases between them. Incomplete CDR3 DNA: TGCGCCAGCAGCCAAGGTCCCCAGAGGGCAACCTACGAG. Its translation: CASSQGPQRATYE. The whole CDR3 sequence reads CASSQGPQRATYEQYF.

Comments on this clone: Sequencing ends 3 residues short of the CDR3 end; the germline J gene provides the rest. This chain uses TRBV6-2 or TRBV6-3 with TRBJ2-7; D is possibly TRBD2 (6 bases). Germline V CDR1 and CDR2: MNHEY, SVGEGT. The CDR3 runs to 16 residues. Deletions cut 2 bases from V and 6 bases from J, with 20 bases between. The CDR3 region is CASSYKSGWLGGEQYF. The part of the CDR3 DNA that was read is TGTGCCAGCAGTTACAAGAGCGGATGGCTGGGAGGCGAG.